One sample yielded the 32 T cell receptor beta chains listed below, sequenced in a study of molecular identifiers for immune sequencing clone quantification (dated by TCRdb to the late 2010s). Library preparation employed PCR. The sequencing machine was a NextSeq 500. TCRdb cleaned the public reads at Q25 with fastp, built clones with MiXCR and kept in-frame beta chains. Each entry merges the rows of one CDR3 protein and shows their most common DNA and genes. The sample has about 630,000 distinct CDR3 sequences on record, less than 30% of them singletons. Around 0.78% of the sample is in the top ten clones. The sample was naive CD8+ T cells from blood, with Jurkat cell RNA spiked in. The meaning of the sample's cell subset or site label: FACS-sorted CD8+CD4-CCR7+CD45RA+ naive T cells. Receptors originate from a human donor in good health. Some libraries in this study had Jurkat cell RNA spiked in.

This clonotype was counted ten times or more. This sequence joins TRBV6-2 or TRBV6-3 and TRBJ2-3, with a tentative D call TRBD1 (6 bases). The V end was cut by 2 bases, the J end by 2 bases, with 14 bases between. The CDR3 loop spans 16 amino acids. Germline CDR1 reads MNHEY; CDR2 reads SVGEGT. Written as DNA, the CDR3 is TGTGCCAGCAGTTACGGACAGCTGCTCTCCACAGATACGCAGTATTTT. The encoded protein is CASSYGQLLSTDTQYF.

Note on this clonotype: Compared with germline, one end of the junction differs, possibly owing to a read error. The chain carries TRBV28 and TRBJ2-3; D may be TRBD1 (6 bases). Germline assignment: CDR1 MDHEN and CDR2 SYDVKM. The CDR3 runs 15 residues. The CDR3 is CASSLRGWNTATQYF. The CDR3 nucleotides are TGTGCCAGCAGTTTAAGGGGGTGGAACACAGCTACGCAGTATTTT.

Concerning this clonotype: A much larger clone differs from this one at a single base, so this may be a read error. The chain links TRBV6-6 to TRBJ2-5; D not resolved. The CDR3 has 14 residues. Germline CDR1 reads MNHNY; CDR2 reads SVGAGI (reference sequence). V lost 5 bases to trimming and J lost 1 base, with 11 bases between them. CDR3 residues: CASSGRMTQETQYF. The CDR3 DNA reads TGTGCCAGCAGTGGCAGGATGACCCAAGAGACCCAGTACTTC.

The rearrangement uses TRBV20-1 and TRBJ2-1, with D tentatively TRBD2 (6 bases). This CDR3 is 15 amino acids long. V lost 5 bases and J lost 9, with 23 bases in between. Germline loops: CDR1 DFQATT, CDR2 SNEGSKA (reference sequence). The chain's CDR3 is CSAGPETRVVGEQFF. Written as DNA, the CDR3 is TGCAGTGCTGGGCCCGAGACTAGGGTCGTGGGTGAGCAGTTCTTC.

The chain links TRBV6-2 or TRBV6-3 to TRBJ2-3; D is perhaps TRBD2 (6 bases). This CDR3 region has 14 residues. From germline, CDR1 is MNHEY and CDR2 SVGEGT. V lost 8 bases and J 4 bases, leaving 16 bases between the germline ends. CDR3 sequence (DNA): TGTGCCAGCTTTCCCAGCGGGTCTGCAGATACGCAGTATTTT. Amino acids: CASFPSGSADTQYF.

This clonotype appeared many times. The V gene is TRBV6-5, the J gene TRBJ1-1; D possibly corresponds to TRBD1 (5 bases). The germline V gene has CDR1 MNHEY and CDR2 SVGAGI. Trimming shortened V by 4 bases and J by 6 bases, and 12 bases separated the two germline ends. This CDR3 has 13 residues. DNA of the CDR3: TGTGCCAGCAGTTTGTCCACGGGGGCTGAAGCTTTCTTT. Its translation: CASSLSTGAEAFF.

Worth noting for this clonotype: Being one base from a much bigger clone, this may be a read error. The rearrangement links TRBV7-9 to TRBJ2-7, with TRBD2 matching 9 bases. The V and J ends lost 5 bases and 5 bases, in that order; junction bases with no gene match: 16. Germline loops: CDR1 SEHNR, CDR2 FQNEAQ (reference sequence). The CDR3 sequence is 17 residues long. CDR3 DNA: TGTGCCAGCAGCATCACCCGCGGGGGGGGGTTTGACCACGAGCAGTACTTC. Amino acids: CASSITRGGGFDHEQYF.

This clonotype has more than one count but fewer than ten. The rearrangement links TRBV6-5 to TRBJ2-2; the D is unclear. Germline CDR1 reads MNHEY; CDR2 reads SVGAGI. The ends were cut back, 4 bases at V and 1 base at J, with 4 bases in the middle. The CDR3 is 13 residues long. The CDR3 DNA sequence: TGTGCCAGCAGTTCTCAGAACACCGGGGAGCTGTTTTTT. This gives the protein CASSSQNTGELFF.

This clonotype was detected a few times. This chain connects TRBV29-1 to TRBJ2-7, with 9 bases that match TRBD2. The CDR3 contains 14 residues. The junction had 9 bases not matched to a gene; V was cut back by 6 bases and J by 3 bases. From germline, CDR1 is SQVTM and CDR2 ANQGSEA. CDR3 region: CSVEGLAGNYEQYF. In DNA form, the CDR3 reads TGCAGCGTCGAGGGGCTAGCGGGAAACTACGAGCAGTACTTC.

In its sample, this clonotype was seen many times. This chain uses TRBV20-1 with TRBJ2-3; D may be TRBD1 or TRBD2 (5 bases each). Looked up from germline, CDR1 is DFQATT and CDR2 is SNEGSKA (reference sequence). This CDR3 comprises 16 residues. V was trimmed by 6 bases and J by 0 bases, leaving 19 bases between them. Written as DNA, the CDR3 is TGCAGTGCAACCGCGTACGGGACGGCTAGCACAGATACGCAGTATTTT. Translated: CSATAYGTASTDTQYF.

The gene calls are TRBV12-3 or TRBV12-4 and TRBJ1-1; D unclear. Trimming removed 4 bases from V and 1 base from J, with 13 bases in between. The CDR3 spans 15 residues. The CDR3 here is CASSWSGYGNTEAFF. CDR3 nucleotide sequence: TGTGCCAGCAGTTGGAGTGGGTATGGGAACACTGAAGCTTTCTTT.

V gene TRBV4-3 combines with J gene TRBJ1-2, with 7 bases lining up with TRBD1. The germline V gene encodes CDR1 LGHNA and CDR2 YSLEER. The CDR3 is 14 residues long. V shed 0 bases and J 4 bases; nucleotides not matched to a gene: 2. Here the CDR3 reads CASSQDAGGYGYTF. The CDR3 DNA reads TGCGCCAGCAGCCAAGATGCAGGGGGCTATGGCTACACCTTC.

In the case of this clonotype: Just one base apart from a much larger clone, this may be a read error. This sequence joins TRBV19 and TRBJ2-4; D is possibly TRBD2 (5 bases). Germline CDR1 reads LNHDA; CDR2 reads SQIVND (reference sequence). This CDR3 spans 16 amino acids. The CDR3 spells CTSSTGLGLAKNIQYF. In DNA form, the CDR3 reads TGTACCAGTAGTACTGGACTGGGGTTAGCCAAAAACATTCAGTACTTC.

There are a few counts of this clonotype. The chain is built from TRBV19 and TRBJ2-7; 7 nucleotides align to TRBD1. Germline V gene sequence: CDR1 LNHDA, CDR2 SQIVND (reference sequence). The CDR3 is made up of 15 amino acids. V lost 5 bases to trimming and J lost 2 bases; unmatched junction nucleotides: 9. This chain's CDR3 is CASSLGQALTYEQYF. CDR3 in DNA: TGTGCCAGTAGTTTAGGACAGGCGCTTACCTACGAGCAGTACTTC.

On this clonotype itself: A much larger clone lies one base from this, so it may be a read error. In DNA form, the CDR3 reads TGTGCCAGCAGCGCCCTAGGCACAGATACGCAGTGTTTT. Its protein is CASSALGTDTQCF. The V gene is TRBV9, the J gene TRBJ2-3, with no clear D. CDR3 length: 13 amino acids. Germline V gives CDR1 SGDLS, CDR2 YYNGEE.

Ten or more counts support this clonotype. The CDR3 region is CASSPFDGELSEAFF. As DNA, the CDR3 is TGTGCCAGCTCACCCTTCGACGGAGAGTTAAGTGAAGCTTTCTTT. This chain links TRBV18 with TRBJ1-1; no clear D gene. This CDR3 spans 15 amino acids. Germline V lookup: CDR1 KGHSH, CDR2 LQKENI. V dropped 3 bases and J dropped 7 bases, with 18 bases sitting between them.

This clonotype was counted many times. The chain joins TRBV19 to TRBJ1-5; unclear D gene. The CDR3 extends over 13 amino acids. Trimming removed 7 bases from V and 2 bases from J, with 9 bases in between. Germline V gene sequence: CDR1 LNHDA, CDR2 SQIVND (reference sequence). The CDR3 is CASTPAGNQPQHF. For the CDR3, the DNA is TGTGCCAGTACCCCAGCGGGCAATCAGCCCCAGCATTTT.

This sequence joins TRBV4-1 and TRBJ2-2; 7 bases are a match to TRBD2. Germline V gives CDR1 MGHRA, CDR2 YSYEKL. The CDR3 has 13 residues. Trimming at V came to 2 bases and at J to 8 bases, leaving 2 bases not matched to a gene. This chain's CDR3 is CASSQPGRGELFF. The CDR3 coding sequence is TGCGCCAGCAGCCAACCCGGGAGGGGGGAGCTGTTTTTT.

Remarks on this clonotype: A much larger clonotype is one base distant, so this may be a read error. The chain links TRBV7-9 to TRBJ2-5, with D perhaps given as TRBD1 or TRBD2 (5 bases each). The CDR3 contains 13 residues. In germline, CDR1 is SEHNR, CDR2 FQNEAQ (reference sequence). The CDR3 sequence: CASSFSQGEAQYF. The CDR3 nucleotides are TGTGCCAGCAGCTTTTCTCAGGGAGAGGCCCAGTACTTC.

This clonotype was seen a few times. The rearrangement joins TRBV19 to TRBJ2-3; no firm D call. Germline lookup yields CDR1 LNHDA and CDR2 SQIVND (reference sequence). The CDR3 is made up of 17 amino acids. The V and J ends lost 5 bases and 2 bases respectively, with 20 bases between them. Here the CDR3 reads CASSLELHVFATDTQYF. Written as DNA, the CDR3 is TGTGCCAGTAGTCTTGAACTACACGTATTCGCCACAGATACGCAGTATTTT.

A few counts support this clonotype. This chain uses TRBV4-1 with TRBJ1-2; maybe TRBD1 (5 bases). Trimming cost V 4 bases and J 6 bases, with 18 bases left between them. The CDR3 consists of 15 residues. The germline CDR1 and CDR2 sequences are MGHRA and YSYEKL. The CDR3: CASSLLPGGVDGYTF. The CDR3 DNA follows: TGCGCCAGCAGCCTTCTACCCGGGGGGGTCGATGGCTACACCTTC.

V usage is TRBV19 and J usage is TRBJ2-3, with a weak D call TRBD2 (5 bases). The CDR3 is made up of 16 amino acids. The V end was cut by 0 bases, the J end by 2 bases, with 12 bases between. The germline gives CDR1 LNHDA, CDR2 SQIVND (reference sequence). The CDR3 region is CASSIDSETFTDTQYF. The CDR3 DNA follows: TGTGCCAGTAGTATAGATAGCGAGACCTTCACAGATACGCAGTATTTT.

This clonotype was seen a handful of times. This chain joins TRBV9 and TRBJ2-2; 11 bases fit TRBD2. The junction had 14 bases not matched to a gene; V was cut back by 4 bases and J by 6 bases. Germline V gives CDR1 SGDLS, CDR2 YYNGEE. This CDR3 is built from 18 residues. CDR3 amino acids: CASSFTYTSGGRAGELFF. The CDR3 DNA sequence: TGTGCCAGCAGCTTCACATACACTAGCGGGGGACGGGCCGGGGAGCTGTTTTTT.

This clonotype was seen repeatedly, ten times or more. The CDR3 coding sequence is TGTGCCAGCAGAAAGGGGATCCTCCCCGACACTGAAGCTTTCTTT. Amino acids: CASRKGILPDTEAFF. V gene TRBV11-2 combines with J gene TRBJ1-1; D is perhaps TRBD1 (5 bases). Trimming cost V 6 bases and J 3 bases, with 17 bases left between them. Germline V gives CDR1 SGHAT, CDR2 FQNNGV. The CDR3 spans 15 residues.

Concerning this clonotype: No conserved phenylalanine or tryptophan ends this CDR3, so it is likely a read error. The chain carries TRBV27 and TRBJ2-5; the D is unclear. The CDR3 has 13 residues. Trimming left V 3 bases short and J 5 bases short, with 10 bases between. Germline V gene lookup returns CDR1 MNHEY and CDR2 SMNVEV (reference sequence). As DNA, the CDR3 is TGTGCCAGCAGTTTGGTGGCTACGGAGACCCAGTACTCC. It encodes CASSLVATETQYS.

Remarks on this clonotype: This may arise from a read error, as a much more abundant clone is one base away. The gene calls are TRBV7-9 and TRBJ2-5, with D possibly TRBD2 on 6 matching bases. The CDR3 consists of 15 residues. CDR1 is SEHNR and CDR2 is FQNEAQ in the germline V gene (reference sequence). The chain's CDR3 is CASSLVVGSQEAQYF. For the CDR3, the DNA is TGTGCCAGCAGCTTAGTTGTCGGGAGCCAAGAGGCCCAGTACTTC.

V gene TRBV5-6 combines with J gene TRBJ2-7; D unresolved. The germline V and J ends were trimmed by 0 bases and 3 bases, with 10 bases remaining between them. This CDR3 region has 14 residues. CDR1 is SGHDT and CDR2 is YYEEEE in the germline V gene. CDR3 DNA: TGTGCCAGCAGCTTGGCCCTGGCAATCTACGAGCAGTACTTC. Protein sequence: CASSLALAIYEQYF.

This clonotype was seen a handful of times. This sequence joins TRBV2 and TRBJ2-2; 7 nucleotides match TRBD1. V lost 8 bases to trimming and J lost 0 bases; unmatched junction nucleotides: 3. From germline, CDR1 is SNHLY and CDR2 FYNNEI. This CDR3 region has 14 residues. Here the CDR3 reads CASWGQPNTGELFF. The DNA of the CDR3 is TGTGCCAGCTGGGGACAGCCGAACACCGGGGAGCTGTTTTTT. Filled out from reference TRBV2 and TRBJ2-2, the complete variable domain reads EPEVTQTPSHQVTQMGQEVILRCVPISNHLYFYWYRQILGQKVEFLVSFYNNEISEKSEIFDDQFSVERPDGSNFTLKIRSTKLEDSAMYFCASWGQPNTGELFFGEGSRLTVL.

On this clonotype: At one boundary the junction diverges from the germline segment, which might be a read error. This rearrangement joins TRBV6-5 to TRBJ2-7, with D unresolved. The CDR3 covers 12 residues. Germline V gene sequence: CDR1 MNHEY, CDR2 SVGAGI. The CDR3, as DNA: TGTGCCAGCAGTCACTCGCCCTCCGAGCAGTACTTC. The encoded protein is CASSHSPSEQYF.

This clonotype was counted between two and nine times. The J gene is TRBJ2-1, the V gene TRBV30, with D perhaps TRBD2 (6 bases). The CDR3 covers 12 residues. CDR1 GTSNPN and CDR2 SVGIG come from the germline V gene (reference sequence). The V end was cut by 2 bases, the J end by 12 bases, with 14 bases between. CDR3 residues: CAWSRGGGAQFF. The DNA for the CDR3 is TGTGCCTGGAGTCGGGGAGGTGGAGCGCAGTTCTTC.

CDR3 sequence reads: CASSLTGLAGAYEQYF. The CDR3 DNA reads TGTGCCAGCAGTCTAACGGGACTAGCGGGGGCCTACGAGCAGTACTTC. The J gene is TRBJ2-7, the V gene TRBV27, with TRBD2 identical over 14 bases. With V trimmed by 5 bases and J by 2 bases, 5 bases remained unmatched. CDR3 size: 16 residues. CDR1 MNHEY and CDR2 SMNVEV come from the germline V gene (reference sequence).

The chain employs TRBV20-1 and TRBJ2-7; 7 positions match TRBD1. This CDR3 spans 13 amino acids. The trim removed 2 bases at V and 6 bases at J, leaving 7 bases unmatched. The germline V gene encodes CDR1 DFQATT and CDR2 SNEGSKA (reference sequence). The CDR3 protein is CSARPTGFVEQYF. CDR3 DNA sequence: TGCAGTGCTAGACCGACAGGGTTTGTCGAGCAGTACTTC.